This passage covers 15 T cell receptor beta chains from one sample sequenced in a study of T cell responses to AZD1222 COVID-19 vaccine. Measured with immunoSEQ multiplex PCR; TCRdb has only the in-frame clones, and not every one. The sample lists 170,000 or so clones; 75% to 90% were seen once. Sample: peripheral blood, taken on day 0 of AZD1222 vaccination. The receptors were sampled from an adult in good health.

The V call is TRBV5-6, the J call TRBJ2-7, with D perhaps matching TRBD2 (5 bases). Germline assignment: CDR1 SGHDT and CDR2 YYEEEE. The CDR3 consists of 15 residues. Trimming left V 0 bases short and J 4 bases short, with 14 bases between. The CDR3 coding sequence is TGTGCCAGCAGCTTGGGTTTCCGGGAAACTTACGAGCAGTACTTC. This gives the protein CASSLGFRETYEQYF.

The V and J genes are TRBV29-1 and TRBJ1-2; 8 bases align to TRBD1. Germline lookup yields CDR1 SQVTM and CDR2 ANQGSEA. J was trimmed by 8 bases and V by 7 bases; bases with no gene match: 6. This CDR3 is 11 amino acids long. The CDR3: CSANRGGGYTF. Written as DNA, the CDR3 is TGCAGCGCGAACAGGGGGGGCGGCTACACCTTC. Complete variable domain (other parts from reference TRBV29-1 and TRBJ1-2): SAVISQKPSRDICQRGTSLTIQCQVDSQVTMMFWYRQQPGQSLTLIATANQGSEATYESGFVIDKFPISRPNLTFSTLTVSNMSPEDSSIYLCSANRGGGYTFGSGTRLTVV.

The chain couples TRBV11-2 to TRBJ1-3; D gene uncertain. This CDR3 comprises 13 residues. Germline values: CDR1 SGHAT, CDR2 FQNNGV. The ends were cut back, 10 bases at V and 3 bases at J, with 13 bases in the middle. DNA for the CDR3: TGTGCCAACTCCTCCCCCTTTGGAAACACCATATATTTT. It encodes CANSSPFGNTIYF.

CDR3 loop: CASRPGTGGGYGYTF. For the CDR3, the DNA is TGTGCCAGCAGGCCGGGTACAGGGGGCGGCTATGGCTACACCTTC. This chain joins TRBV3-1 (or the pseudogene TRBV3-2) and TRBJ1-2, with 9 bases identical to TRBD1. The germline V gene encodes CDR1 LGHDT and CDR2 YNNKEL (reference sequence). This CDR3 is built from 15 residues. J lost 4 bases, V lost 6 bases, and 9 bases had no gene match.

J is TRBJ1-2 and V is TRBV9, with TRBD1 matching over 9 bases. Germline V CDR1 and CDR2: SGDLS, YYNGEE. The CDR3 is 17 amino acids. J lost 3 bases, V lost 0 bases, and 9 bases had no gene match. CDR3 sequence: CASSVDLRDRVDYGYTF. The CDR3 region has the DNA TGTGCCAGCAGCGTAGATCTTAGGGACAGGGTGGACTATGGCTACACCTTC.

This sequence joins TRBV19 and TRBJ2-7; D may correspond to TRBD1 or TRBD2 (5 bases each). V was trimmed by 6 bases and J by 5 bases, leaving 17 bases between them. The CDR3 has 14 amino acids. Germline-derived CDR1 and CDR2 are LNHDA and SQIVND (reference sequence). The CDR3, as DNA: TGTGCCAGTAGCCCGGGACCTCGAAACCACGAGCAGTACTTC. Protein: CASSPGPRNHEQYF.

In its sample, this clone was seen a few times. The J gene is TRBJ1-1, the V gene TRBV13, with 7 bases that match TRBD1. Germline trimming cut 1 base from V and 2 bases from J; bases unmatched to any gene: 4. Germline V CDR1 and CDR2: PRHDT, FYEKMQ (reference sequence). The CDR3 runs 15 residues. The CDR3, as DNA: TGTGCCAGCAGCTTAGCTCGGGACAGTAACACTGAAGCTTTCTTT. Amino acids: CASSLARDSNTEAFF. The entire variable domain, with the rest obtained from reference TRBV13 and TRBJ1-1, is as follows: AAGVIQSPRHLIKEKRETATLKCYPIPRHDTVYWYQQGPGQDPQFLISFYEKMQSDKGSIPDRFSAQQFSDYHSELNMSSLELGDSALYFCASSLARDSNTEAFFGQGTRLTVV.

The chain carries TRBV30 and TRBJ1-2; tentative D call: TRBD1 (5 bases). The CDR3 runs to 12 residues. The germline CDR1 and CDR2 sequences are GTSNPN and SVGIG (reference sequence). Trimming removed 0 bases at V and 8 bases at J, with 10 bases between. Written as DNA, the CDR3 is TGTGCCTGGAGTGTAGGGGTGAAGGGCTACACCTTC. Translated: CAWSVGVKGYTF.

The chain combines TRBV5-5 with TRBJ1-2, with 9 bases identical to TRBD1. Germline lookup yields CDR1 SGHKS and CDR2 YYEKEE (reference sequence). This CDR3 has 15 amino acids. Trimming removed 0 bases from V and 4 bases from J; junction bases left unmatched: 4. CDR3 sequence reads: CASSLDRGQGYGYTF. CDR3 DNA: TGTGCCAGCAGCTTGGACCGGGGACAGGGCTATGGCTACACCTTC.

The chain links TRBV11-2 to TRBJ2-1, with TRBD1 matching 8 bases. Looked up from germline, CDR1 is SGHAT and CDR2 is FQNNGV. J gave up 8 bases and V 1 base, and 7 bases lay outside the gene matches. CDR3 length: 15 amino acids. The CDR3 sequence: CASSLAQGARDEQFF. CDR3 coding DNA: TGTGCCAGCAGCTTAGCGCAGGGGGCTAGGGATGAGCAGTTCTTC.

As to this clone: This same CDR3 is encoded by further DNA sequences in the sample. The J gene is TRBJ1-5, the V gene TRBV19; a weak D match, TRBD1 (5 bases). The CDR3 length is 14 residues. V gave up 5 bases and J gave up 0 bases, with 8 bases separating them. Germline V CDR1 and CDR2: LNHDA, SQIVND (reference sequence). The CDR3 DNA reads as TGTGCCAGTAGTCTCAGGGATAGCAATCAGCCCCAGCATTTT. Residues: CASSLRDSNQPQHF. Filled out from reference TRBV19 and TRBJ1-5, the complete variable domain reads DGGITQSPKYLFRKEGQNVTLSCEQNLNHDAMYWYRQDPGQGLRLIYYSQIVNDFQKGDIAEGYSVSREKKESFPLTVTSAQKNPTAFYLCASSLRDSNQPQHFGDGTRLSIL.

This chain connects TRBV7-2 to TRBJ1-2; the D is unclear. The CDR3 runs to 13 residues. Trimming left V 6 bases short and J 4 bases short, with 12 bases between. The germline V gene has CDR1 SGHTA and CDR2 FQGNSA. In DNA form, the CDR3 reads TGTGCCAGCAGACTCTCCAGCGGCTATGGCTACACCTTC. Protein sequence: CASRLSSGYGYTF.

The V call is TRBV19, the J call TRBJ1-5; 9 bases fit TRBD1. The CDR3 loop spans 16 amino acids. Per the germline V gene, CDR1 is LNHDA and CDR2 is SQIVND (reference sequence). V shed 7 bases and J 2 bases; nucleotides not matched to a gene: 9. CDR3: CASKKGQGRGNQPQHF. The CDR3 region has the DNA TGTGCCAGTAAGAAGGGACAGGGCCGGGGCAATCAGCCCCAGCATTTT.

V usage is TRBV25-1 and J usage is TRBJ1-3, with D possibly being TRBD1 (5 bases). Trimming left V 5 bases short and J 0 bases short, with 11 bases between. Germline V CDR1 and CDR2: MGHDK, SYGVNS. There are 15 residues in the CDR3. The CDR3 nucleotides read TGTGCCAGCAGTCCATTCCAGGGCTCTGGAAACACCATATATTTT. Encoded protein: CASSPFQGSGNTIYF.

This rearrangement joins TRBV18 to TRBJ1-3; D is unclear. Per the germline V gene, CDR1 is KGHSH and CDR2 is LQKENI. The V and J ends lost 0 bases and 0 bases respectively, with 9 bases between them. This CDR3 is built from 16 residues. The CDR3 loop is CASSPPGSRSGNTIYF. The CDR3 nucleotides are TGTGCCAGCTCACCACCCGGCAGCCGCTCTGGAAACACCATATATTTT.